Reported below is one T cell receptor (beta chain). This entry belongs to a study of T cell responses to AZD1222 COVID-19 vaccine. Assay: immunoSEQ multiplex PCR; the TCRdb copy retains only in-frame clones and omits some. This repertoire shows approximately 100,000 clones, about 88% found once; its top ten account for around 17%. V was clipped by 4 bases and J by 7 bases; unmatched bases: 11. The CDR3 has 16 residues. The germline V gene encodes CDR1 LNHDA and CDR2 SQIVND (reference sequence). This sequence joins TRBV19 and TRBJ2-1, with 9 positions matching TRBD1. This specimen consisted of peripheral blood, obtained on day 0 of AZD1222 vaccination. The clonotype was recovered from an adult in good health. The CDR3 loop is CASSTRPGQGWNEQFF. CDR3 in DNA: TGTGCCAGTAGTACCCGCCCGGGACAGGGATGGAATGAGCAGTTCTTC.